Each of the 27 T cell receptor beta chains below was sequenced from the same sample in a study of blood T cell repertoires in COVID-19. Assay: immunoSEQ multiplex PCR; the TCRdb copy retains only in-frame clones and omits some. This sample yields tens of thousands of clones, of which 80% to 90% are seen a single time; roughly 3.5% belongs to the top ten. Material: peripheral blood. Receptors originate from a human donor in a cohort sampled during active COVID-19.

The gene calls are TRBV10-3 and TRBJ1-6, with D possibly matching TRBD1 (5 bases). V dropped 6 bases and J dropped 9 bases, with 33 bases sitting between them. Per germline, CDR1 ENHRY and CDR2 SYGVKD. The CDR3 is made up of 20 amino acids. The CDR3 nucleotides read TGTGCCATCAGCCCAAGACGTAGGGGCAGAGACGTTAGGATGGGTTCACCCCTCCACTTT. Residues: CAISPRRRGRDVRMGSPLHF.

This clone was detected only a few times. The J gene is TRBJ2-7, the V gene TRBV6-1, with D possibly being TRBD1 (7 bases). Germline V gives CDR1 MNHNS, CDR2 SASEGT. The V end lost 3 bases, the J end lost 5 bases, and 20 bases lay between the germline ends. The CDR3 contains 16 residues. The CDR3 bases are TGTGCCAGCAGTGACCCCGGAGGGGGCTTTATCGACGAGCAGTACTTC. As protein: CASSDPGGGFIDEQYF.

The rearrangement joins TRBV6-5 to TRBJ2-6; D not certain. From germline, CDR1 is MNHEY and CDR2 SVGAGI. V lost 9 bases and J 0 bases, leaving 9 bases between the germline ends. This CDR3 comprises 14 residues. CDR3 amino acids: CASFRGSGANVLTF. In nucleotides, the CDR3 is TGTGCCAGTTTTCGCGGCTCTGGGGCCAACGTCCTGACTTTC.

V usage is TRBV19 and J usage is TRBJ1-6; 7 bases line up with TRBD1. Germline trimming cut 5 bases from V and 7 bases from J; bases unmatched to any gene: 14. Germline CDR1 and CDR2: LNHDA and SQIVND (reference sequence). CDR3 size: 17 residues. CDR3 amino acids: CASSAIQGGQRNSPLHF. The CDR3 nucleotides read TGTGCCAGTAGTGCGATTCAAGGGGGACAGCGGAATTCACCCCTCCACTTT.

The V call is TRBV7-8, the J call TRBJ2-3, with 7 bases matching TRBD1. The junction had 3 bases not matched to a gene; V was cut back by 2 bases and J by 1 base. CDR1 and CDR2 from the germline V gene are SGHVS and FQNEAQ. The CDR3 is 15 amino acids. Written as DNA, the CDR3 is TGTGCCAGCAGCTTACTTAGGGGGCGCACAGATACGCAGTATTTT. Protein sequence: CASSLLRGRTDTQYF.

The V gene is TRBV7-6, the J gene TRBJ2-5; 11 bases match TRBD2. CDR3 length: 17 residues. Germline V gives CDR1 SGHVS, CDR2 FNYEAQ. J gave up 5 bases and V 3 bases, and 11 bases lay outside the gene matches. This CDR3 is CASSLRGSGRALETQYF. The CDR3 nucleotides are TGTGCCAGCAGCTTGCGAGGTAGCGGGAGGGCCTTGGAGACCCAGTACTTC.

V usage is TRBV18 and J usage is TRBJ1-3, with D possibly matching TRBD1 (6 bases). CDR3 length: 16 amino acids. Germline assignment: CDR1 KGHSH and CDR2 LQKENI. Trimming stripped 4 bases from V and 0 bases from J, with 13 bases between. The CDR3 DNA reads TGTGCCAGCTCACTGGGGACACCGGACTCTGGAAACACCATATATTTT. It codes for CASSLGTPDSGNTIYF.

This clone was observed a handful of times. V gene TRBV6-1 combines with J gene TRBJ1-5; D ambiguous. V lost 3 bases, J lost 6 bases, and 9 bases lay in between. Germline V gene lookup returns CDR1 MNHNS and CDR2 SASEGT. The CDR3 is 13 residues long. CDR3 coding DNA: TGTGCCAGCAGTGATGGAGGGAGTCAGCCCCAGCATTTT. This sequence encodes CASSDGGSQPQHF.

The chain uses TRBV12-5 and TRBJ2-7; a weak D match, TRBD1 (6 bases). The germline V and J ends were trimmed by 1 base and 6 bases, with 16 bases remaining between them. This CDR3 contains 15 residues. Germline V gene sequence: CDR1 LGHNT, CDR2 FRNRAP. The CDR3 region has the DNA TGTGCTAGTGGTTTGGGTTACATACAGGGATTCGAGCAGTACTTC. Protein sequence: CASGLGYIQGFEQYF.

The rearrangement joins TRBV10-1 to TRBJ1-1, with 8 bases that match TRBD1. Germline V gene lookup returns CDR1 WNHNN and CDR2 SYGVQD (reference sequence). With 3 bases clipped from V and 4 bases from J, the junction kept 7 bases outside the gene matches. The CDR3 spans 15 residues. CDR3 sequence (DNA): TGCGCCAGCAGTGAAGAGGACAGGGTTTTCACTGAAGCTTTCTTT. It is translated as CASSEEDRVFTEAFF.

This rearrangement joins TRBV19 to TRBJ2-7; 10 bases align to TRBD1. V dropped 5 bases and J dropped 0; count of bases not matched to a gene: 7. The CDR3 consists of 16 residues. CDR1 and CDR2 (germline): LNHDA, SQIVND (reference sequence). DNA of the CDR3: TGTGCCAGTAGTCCCTACAGACAGGGGGCCTCCTACGAGCAGTACTTC. It yields the protein CASSPYRQGASYEQYF.

CDR3 bases: TGCGCCAGCAGCCAAGATTTAGCGGGGGGGAATGACCCTGAGCAGTTCTTC. Its translation: CASSQDLAGGNDPEQFF. The genes are TRBV4-3 and TRBJ2-1; TRBD2 matches at 11 bases. Germline loops: CDR1 LGHNA, CDR2 YSLEER. The CDR3 covers 17 residues. V lost 0 bases to trimming and J lost 9 bases; unmatched junction nucleotides: 10.

This clone was recorded only once. The J gene is TRBJ1-4, the V gene TRBV18; 8 bases align to TRBD1. Germline V gene sequence: CDR1 KGHSH, CDR2 LQKENI. The ends lost 6 bases at V and 6 bases at J; junction bases unmatched: 9. CDR3 length equals 15 residues. The CDR3 nucleotides are TGTGCCAGCTCCCCCGAGACAGGGGCCGATGAAAAACTGTTTTTT. As protein: CASSPETGADEKLFF.

The chain carries TRBV6-1 and TRBJ1-6; D unclear. The V gene lost 1 base and the J gene lost 6 bases, with 7 bases spanning the gap. This CDR3 contains 14 residues. Germline-derived CDR1 and CDR2 are MNHNS and SASEGT. The CDR3 bases are TGTGCCAGCAGTGAAGACACAGCTAATTCACCCCTCCACTTT. Encoded protein: CASSEDTANSPLHF.

This chain joins TRBV5-4 and TRBJ1-1; no definite D call. Per germline, CDR1 SGHNT and CDR2 YYREEE (reference sequence). This CDR3 spans 14 amino acids. V lost 0 bases, J lost 1 base, and 7 bases lay in between. For the CDR3, the DNA is TGTGCCAGCAGCTTGGATCCAGGGAACACTGAAGCTTTCTTT. Protein: CASSLDPGNTEAFF.

The chain recombines TRBV5-1 with TRBJ2-2; 8 nucleotides agree with TRBD2. Germline CDR1 is SGHRS and CDR2 is YFSETQ. With 4 bases clipped from V and 3 bases from J, the junction kept 2 bases outside the gene matches. The CDR3 loop spans 14 amino acids. As DNA, the CDR3 is TGCGCCAGCAGCCCGGGACTAGACACCGGGGAGCTGTTTTTT. It yields the protein CASSPGLDTGELFF.

The V gene is TRBV10-3, the J gene TRBJ2-3, with 13 bases fitting TRBD2. The V gene end was trimmed by 8 bases and the J gene end by 4 bases; junction bases not matched to a gene: 3. Germline CDR1 ENHRY, CDR2 SYGVKD. The CDR3 has 14 residues. DNA for the CDR3: TGTGCCATCCAACTAGCGGGAGGGCCAGATACGCAGTATTTT. Its translation: CAIQLAGGPDTQYF.

The chain uses TRBV7-9 and TRBJ1-4, with no clear D. Trimming removed 1 base at V and 7 bases at J, with 13 bases between. Looked up from germline, CDR1 is SEHNR and CDR2 is FQNEAQ (reference sequence). This CDR3 contains 15 residues. The CDR3, as DNA: TGTGCCAGCAGCTTAGAGCCGCTTCCCACTGAAAAACTGTTTTTT. It encodes CASSLEPLPTEKLFF.

The rearrangement joins TRBV6-6 to TRBJ1-3; D unresolved. Trimming left V 8 bases short and J 3 bases short, with 8 bases between. Germline V gives CDR1 MNHNY, CDR2 SVGAGI (reference sequence). The CDR3 runs to 12 residues. CDR3 sequence reads: CASLGDGNTIYF. The CDR3, as DNA: TGTGCCAGCCTGGGCGATGGAAACACCATATATTTT.

This clone was seen only once. This chain uses TRBV5-6 with TRBJ1-2, with D perhaps TRBD1 (6 bases). The CDR3 extends over 13 amino acids. V was pared by 4 bases and J by 5 bases, with 12 bases between. From germline, CDR1 is SGHDT and CDR2 YYEEEE. The CDR3 protein is CASSTGTYYGYTF. The CDR3 DNA is TGTGCCAGCAGCACTGGGACATATTATGGCTACACCTTC.

This clone was seen a single time. The V call is TRBV7-2, the J call TRBJ2-5; weak D call: TRBD2 (6 bases). The CDR3 length is 14 residues. The germline V gene encodes CDR1 SGHTA and CDR2 FQGNSA. Trimming left V 1 base short and J 5 bases short, with 11 bases between. The CDR3 reads CASSLDRGKETQYF. The CDR3 region has the DNA TGTGCCAGCAGCTTAGATCGGGGGAAGGAGACCCAGTACTTC. The complete variable domain, with remaining parts taken from reference TRBV7-2 and TRBJ2-5, reads GAGVSQSPSNKVTEKGKDVELRCDPISGHTALYWYRQSLGQGLEFLIYFQGNSAPDKSGLPSDRFSAERTGGSVSTLTIQRTQQEDSAVYLCASSLDRGKETQYFGPGTRLLVL.

This clone has a handful of counts. V is TRBV28 and J is TRBJ2-3; 13 bases map to TRBD2. J gave up 2 bases and V 5 bases, and 10 bases lay outside the gene matches. CDR1 and CDR2 (germline): MDHEN, SYDVKM. This CDR3 comprises 18 residues. Here the CDR3 reads CASSPGLAGDWDTDTQYF. The CDR3 bases are TGTGCCAGCAGTCCTGGACTAGCGGGAGATTGGGACACAGATACGCAGTATTTT.

The CDR3: CASSLNRGQDTQYF. CDR3 DNA: TGCGCCAGCAGCTTGAACAGGGGGCAAGATACGCAGTATTTT. This chain connects TRBV5-1 to TRBJ2-3, with 9 bases lining up with TRBD1. The CDR3 consists of 14 residues. The ends lost 1 base at V and 5 bases at J; junction bases unmatched: 2. The germline gives CDR1 SGHRS, CDR2 YFSETQ.

The gene calls are TRBV7-7 and TRBJ2-2; D call uncertain. The CDR3 loop spans 14 amino acids. V shed 1 base and J shed 1 base, with 4 bases lying between them. CDR1 SSHAT and CDR2 FNYEAQ come from the germline V gene (reference sequence). The DNA of the CDR3 is TGTGCCAGCAGCTTAGACGGGAACACCGGGGAGCTGTTTTTT. The encoded protein is CASSLDGNTGELFF.

This rearrangement joins TRBV18 to TRBJ1-3; TRBD1 matches at 9 bases. Trimming took 6 bases from V and 0 from J; bases not matched to a gene: 9. Per the germline V gene, CDR1 is KGHSH and CDR2 is LQKENI. The CDR3 has 17 residues. The CDR3 here is CASSPGTGIYSGNTIYF. In DNA form, the CDR3 reads TGTGCCAGCTCTCCGGGGACAGGGATTTACTCTGGAAACACCATATATTTT.

This clone was observed a few times. V and J are TRBV7-2 and TRBJ1-5; D remains unclear. CDR1 is SGHTA, CDR2 FQGNSA, per germline. Trimming stripped 0 bases from V and 7 bases from J, with 13 bases between. This CDR3 region has 15 residues. Here the CDR3 DNA reads TGTGCCAGCAGCTTAGCAGGCAGGTCAGGACAGCCCCAGCATTTT. Translation: CASSLAGRSGQPQHF.

This chain links TRBV9 with TRBJ2-3; D perhaps matches TRBD2 (6 bases). V was clipped by 4 bases and J by 4 bases, with 16 bases between them. The CDR3 runs 15 residues. Germline values: CDR1 SGDLS, CDR2 YYNGEE. CDR3 bases: TGTGCCAGCAGCATCAGCGGGCTCGACGCAGATACGCAGTATTTT. Translation: CASSISGLDADTQYF.